Each of the 7 T cell receptor beta chains below was sequenced from the same sample in a study of blood T cell repertoires in COVID-19. Using immunoSEQ multiplex PCR, the repertoire was profiled, and TCRdb retains in-frame clones only, with some absent. Of 250,000 to 300,000 clones listed, 88% are singletons. Source material: PBMCs or T cells enriched from blood (not recorded which). Receptors originate from a woman aged 55 to 70 in a cohort exposed to, infected with or recovered from COVID-19 (not recorded which).

V gene TRBV5-1 combines with J gene TRBJ2-3; 7 nucleotides match TRBD1. V shed 10 bases and J 0 bases; nucleotides not matched to a gene: 8. The CDR3 has 14 residues. Germline-derived CDR1 and CDR2 are SGHRS and YFSETQ. CDR3 DNA: TGCGCCGGCCGACAGGGCGGGAGCACAGATACGCAGTATTTT. It is translated as CAGRQGGSTDTQYF. The whole variable domain, remainder taken from reference TRBV5-1 and TRBJ2-3, is KAGVTQTPRYLIKTRGQQVTLSCSPISGHRSVSWYQQTPGQGLQFLFEYFSETQRNKGNFPGRFSGRQFSNSRSEMNVSTLELGDSALYLCAGRQGGSTDTQYFGPGTRLTVL.

J is TRBJ2-1 and V is TRBV4-2; D gene ambiguous. The V and J ends lost 0 bases and 3 bases respectively, with 9 bases between them. Germline-derived CDR1 and CDR2 are LGHNA and YNFKEQ. This CDR3 has 15 residues. CDR3 sequence reads: CASSQDGLGYNEQFF. CDR3 DNA: TGTGCCAGCAGCCAAGATGGCCTAGGCTACAATGAGCAGTTCTTC.

This clone was seen once. The chain carries TRBV21-1 and TRBJ2-1; the table gives TRBD1 as D, unverified against the DNA. TRBV21-1 is a listed pseudogene. The CDR3 is 14 residues long. The CDR3 coding sequence is TGTGCCAGCAGCAAACCGCAGGGGGCAAATGAGCAGTTCTTC. The encoded protein is CASSKPQGANEQFF.

The rearrangement joins TRBV3-1 (or the pseudogene TRBV3-2) to TRBJ2-7; maybe TRBD2 (6 bases). Trimming left V 3 bases short and J 3 bases short, with 9 bases between. CDR1 is LGHDT, CDR2 YNNKEL, per germline (reference sequence). CDR3 length: 13 residues. This CDR3 is CASSQGLVYEQYF. The CDR3 coding sequence is TGTGCCAGCAGCCAGGGACTCGTCTACGAGCAGTACTTC.

CDR3 in DNA: TGTGCCAGCAGCTTAGGGACAGGGATTAACACTGAAGCTTTCTTT. The encoded protein is CASSLGTGINTEAFF. The chain carries TRBV7-9 and TRBJ1-1; 8 bases map to TRBD1. V lost 1 base, J lost 2 bases, and 3 bases stayed unmatched. CDR1 SEHNR and CDR2 FQNEAQ come from the germline V gene (reference sequence). The CDR3 covers 15 residues.

A few counts support this clone. The V gene is TRBV19, the J gene TRBJ2-6; D possibly corresponds to TRBD2 (6 bases). Trimming cost V 6 bases and J 3 bases, with 12 bases left between them. In germline, CDR1 is LNHDA, CDR2 SQIVND (reference sequence). The length of the CDR3 is 15 residues. CDR3 sequence reads: CASREGRGGANVLTF. CDR3 DNA: TGTGCCAGTAGGGAGGGAAGAGGTGGGGCCAACGTCCTGACTTTC.

This clone was detected a few times. J is TRBJ2-7 and V is TRBV30, with 8 nucleotides matching TRBD2. The germline V gene has CDR1 GTSNPN and CDR2 SVGIG (reference sequence). The CDR3 spans 16 residues. The trim removed 2 bases at V and 3 bases at J, leaving 12 bases unmatched. CDR3 amino acids: CAWSSPGLVFIYEQYF. The CDR3 region has the DNA TGTGCCTGGAGTTCACCGGGACTAGTCTTTATCTACGAGCAGTACTTC.